These T cell receptor beta chains were read from a single sample in a study of cytomegalovirus exposure and HLA in healthy donors. Profiled with immunoSEQ multiplex PCR; TCRdb holds only in-frame clones, not every one. The sample shows roughly 180,000 clones, around four fifths of them seen only once. The sample was PBMCs. All receptors come from a man aged 30 to 45 in good health and CMV-seronegative. Each CDR3 is given with its conserved first and last residue. Where a row states a size, it is once, few, many or the class of an expanded clone; other rows omit it.

J gene,clone size,V gene,CDR3 protein
TRBJ1-2,.,TRBV5-1,CASSPGLNYGYTF
TRBJ1-3,.,TRBV5-1,CASSLNGQTSGNTIYF
TRBJ2-5,.,TRBV10-2,CASRGTSGAKRPSTSGQASAQYF
TRBJ1-1,once,TRBV7-2,CASSLARVGANTEAFF
TRBJ2-2,few,TRBV5-6,CASSLLPRNTGELFF
TRBJ2-7,.,TRBV6-5,CASSGQGASGEQYF
TRBJ2-1,.,TRBV7-8,CASSLFGVAGDNEQFF
TRBJ2-7,once,TRBV18,CASSSTGYEQYF
TRBJ2-5,.,TRBV10-3,CAIRVDRGSGTQYF
TRBJ2-5,.,TRBV19,CASSVPAGGQETQYF
TRBJ2-5,.,TRBV29-1,CSVPQGAKTQYF
TRBJ2-3,.,TRBV4-2,CASCLRDRGTDTQYF
TRBJ2-3,.,TRBV30,CAWITPGGSTQYF
TRBJ2-7,.,TRBV27,CASSLELASYEQYF
TRBJ2-2,.,TRBV2,CASSEIGQGGELFF
TRBJ2-7,.,TRBV11-3,CASSLGGQGAVEQYF
TRBJ2-5,.,TRBV7-2,CASSLVLGPETQYF
TRBJ1-1,.,TRBV30,CAWSAGQGVLRAFF
TRBJ1-1,.,TRBV5-1,CASSQESRGGSGAFF
TRBJ1-1,.,TRBV5-8,CASSPPGRLAEAFF
TRBJ2-5,once,TRBV7-2,CASSRRLAGGGETQYF
TRBJ2-5,.,TRBV10-3,CAISEQGGETQYF
TRBJ2-1,.,TRBV9,CASSVAWAGGNEQFF
TRBJ2-1,.,TRBV28,CASSFLAGTGDYNEQFF
TRBJ2-1,.,TRBV28,CAGGTSHLHEQFF
TRBJ2-7,.,TRBV5-4,CASSLSSSYEQYF
TRBJ1-4,.,TRBV5-8,CASSRTYWTGVYEKLFF
TRBJ1-1,few,TRBV10-3,CAISVGGVGKAFF
TRBJ2-7,.,TRBV5-4,CASSTGTSYEQYF
TRBJ1-4,few,TRBV5-1,CASSLTTGGAGEKLFF
TRBJ2-7,.,TRBV20-1,CSVRSPNEQYF
TRBJ1-3,.,TRBV6-5,CASSYSAGNTIYF
TRBJ1-5,.,TRBV6-5,CASSWGQGSNQPQHF
TRBJ1-6,.,TRBV6-5,CASSTTGAGSPLHF
TRBJ2-3,.,TRBV6-5,CASRDSGGMADTQYF
TRBJ2-7,few,TRBV28,CASSSQGRYEQYF
TRBJ2-3,.,TRBV9,CASSVTGTSGTDTQYF
TRBJ2-1,.,TRBV7-3,CASSLMTSGSYEQFF
TRBJ1-1,.,TRBV19,CASSRTGNMNTEAFF
TRBJ1-1,once,TRBV5-1,CASSSGTNTEAFF
TRBJ2-2,.,TRBV4-3,CASSPQPGQGKGGELFF
TRBJ1-1,.,TRBV19,CASSIGQTYTEAFF
TRBJ1-2,.,TRBV21-1,CAWGHRVYGYTF
TRBJ1-2,.,TRBV21-1,CASSKVNRAYGYTF
TRBJ1-4,.,TRBV19,CASQGVATNEKLFF
TRBJ1-1,.,TRBV11-1,CASSFRDRGAFF
TRBJ2-7,.,TRBV9,CASSPGAGREQYF
TRBJ2-3,.,TRBV10-1,CASSTPGTDTQYF
TRBJ1-3,.,TRBV30,CAWSMPRGSSGNTIYF
TRBJ2-3,.,TRBV23-1,CASSRDRGEGTDTQYF
TRBJ2-3,.,TRBV18,CASSPPGLAGGTDTQYF
TRBJ2-7,.,TRBV4-3,CASEERGPPYEQYF
TRBJ2-1,few,TRBV30,CAWSRAGDHEQFF